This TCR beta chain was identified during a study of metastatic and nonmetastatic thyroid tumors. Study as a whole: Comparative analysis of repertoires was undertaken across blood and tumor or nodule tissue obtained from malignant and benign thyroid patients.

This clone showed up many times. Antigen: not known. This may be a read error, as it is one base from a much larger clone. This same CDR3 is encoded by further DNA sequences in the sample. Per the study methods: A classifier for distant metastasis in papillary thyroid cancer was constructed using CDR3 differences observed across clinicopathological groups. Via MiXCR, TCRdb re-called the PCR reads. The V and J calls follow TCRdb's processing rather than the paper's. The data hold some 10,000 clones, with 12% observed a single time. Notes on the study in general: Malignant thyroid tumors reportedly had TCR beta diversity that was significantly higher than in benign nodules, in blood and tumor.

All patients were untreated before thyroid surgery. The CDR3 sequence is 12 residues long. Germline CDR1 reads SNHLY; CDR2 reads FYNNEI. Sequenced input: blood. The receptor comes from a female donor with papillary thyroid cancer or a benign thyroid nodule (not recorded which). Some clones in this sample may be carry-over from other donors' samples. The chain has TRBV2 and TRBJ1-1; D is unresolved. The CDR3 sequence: CASSTRGTEAFF. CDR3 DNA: TGTGCCAGCAGTACCAGAGGCACTGAAGCTTTCTTC. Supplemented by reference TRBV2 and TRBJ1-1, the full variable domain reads EPEVTQTPSHQVTQMGQEVILRCVPISNHLYFYWYRQILGQKVEFLVSFYNNEISEKSEIFDDQFSVERPDGSNFTLKIRSTKLEDSAMYFCASSTRGTEAFFGQGTRLTVV.